This T cell receptor (beta chain) originates from a study of Graves' ophthalmopathy and Graves' hyperthyroidism. For repertoire sequencing, the TCR beta CDR3 regions were amplified from RNA transcripts. First-round RT-PCR employed HTBI primers, with a second-round multiplex PCR after it. TCRdb redid the calling of the multiplex PCR reads with MiXCR, one entry per CDR3 protein. The top ten hold 8.5% to 14% of the sample, which has about 1.2 million distinct CDR3 sequences, 35% to 40% seen once. CDR3 size: 14 residues. Germline CDR1 is SGHTA and CDR2 is FQGNSA. V lost 5 bases and J lost 4; bases outside the gene matches: 6. This clonotype was observed many times.

Sequenced: peripheral blood or thyroid tissue (not recorded which). The V call is TRBV7-2, the J call TRBJ1-1; 8 bases match TRBD1. The receptor's source is an adult man with Graves' hyperthyroidism. CDR3 residues: CASSSWTGLTEAFF. CDR3 sequence (DNA): TGTGCCAGCAGCAGTTGGACAGGGCTCACTGAAGCTTTCTTT.